This is a list of T cell receptor beta chains from one sample in a study of blood T cell repertoires in COVID-19. Assay: immunoSEQ multiplex PCR; the TCRdb copy retains only in-frame clones and omits some. The data contain about 150,000 clones, roughly 75% of them singletons. The material sequenced was PBMCs or T cells enriched from blood (not recorded which). The receptors were gathered from a woman between 45 and 65 years old who had recovered from COVID-19. The CDR3 runs from the conserved cysteine through the conserved F or W. Fields, in order: D gene, clone size, V gene, J gene, CDR3 DNA, CDR3 protein. D genes are given only for firm matches. Size is stated for part of the rows, as once, few or many counts, or as a class when the clone is expanded.

TRBD1,once,TRBV18,TRBJ1-3,TGTGCCAGCTCAGACTACGGGACAGAGGGTTATTTT,CASSDYGTEGYF
TRBD1,-,TRBV7-3,TRBJ1-2,TGTGCCAGCAGCTTAACCTTCCGGGACACCAGGGGGAAGGATGGCTACACCTTC,CASSLTFRDTRGKDGYTF
TRBD2,-,TRBV4-1,TRBJ2-3,TGCGCCAGCAGCCCCCGGAGCGGGGGGGCTAGCACAGATACGCAGTATTTT,CASSPRSGGASTDTQYF
TRBD2,-,TRBV11-3,TRBJ2-3,TGTGCCAGCAGTGCGGGACTAGGCAGAGATACGCAGTATTTT,CASSAGLGRDTQYF
-,-,TRBV4-1,TRBJ1-1,TGCGCCAGCAGGTCAAGGGACTTCCCACCTACGAACACTGAAGCTTTCTTT,CASRSRDFPPTNTEAFF
-,-,TRBV5-1,TRBJ1-5,TGCGCCAGCAGCTTGGGAGGGCGCGATCAGCCCCAGCATTTT,CASSLGGRDQPQHF
TRBD1,-,TRBV7-9,TRBJ1-1,TGTGCCAGCAGCGAACGGACAGGGAGCACTGAAGCTTTCTTT,CASSERTGSTEAFF
TRBD1,-,TRBV5-5,TRBJ2-2,TGTGCCAGCAGCTTGTCTCCAGGGGGCGGGGACACCGGGGAGCTGTTTTTT,CASSLSPGGGDTGELFF
TRBD1,-,TRBV7-6,TRBJ2-1,TGTGCCAGCAGCTTAGTCGCCGGGACAGAGTACAATGAGCAGTTCTTC,CASSLVAGTEYNEQFF
TRBD1,-,TRBV28,TRBJ1-2,TGTGCCAGCAGGCTACCTGGGACAGGGGTTGGCTACACCTTC,CASRLPGTGVGYTF
TRBD2,-,TRBV5-5,TRBJ2-7,TGTGCCAGCAGCTTGACTAGCGACTACGAGCAGTACTTC,CASSLTSDYEQYF
-,-,TRBV5-5,TRBJ2-3,TGTGCCAGCAGCCAGGGATCAGATACGCAGTATTTT,CASSQGSDTQYF
-,-,TRBV6-5,TRBJ1-4,TGTGCCAGTGGTGGAGAAGCTAGTGAAAAACTGTTTTTT,CASGGEASEKLFF
TRBD1,-,TRBV27,TRBJ2-7,TGTGCCAGCAGTTTTTCTTGGGACAGGGGCTCCTACGAGCAGTACTTC,CASSFSWDRGSYEQYF
TRBD1,once,TRBV4-1,TRBJ1-5,TGCGCCAGCAGCCATACCTATTCCGGACAGGACAATCAGCCCCAGCATTTT,CASSHTYSGQDNQPQHF
-,-,TRBV19,TRBJ2-1,TGTGCCAGTACCAAAATCTCGGGGAACAGCCAGTACAATGAGCAGTTCTTC,CASTKISGNSQYNEQFF
TRBD1,-,TRBV19,TRBJ2-7,TGTGCCAGTCGCCAACAGGGGTGGGGATACGAGCAGTACTTC,CASRQQGWGYEQYF
-,-,TRBV5-4,TRBJ2-7,TGTGCCAGCAGCCGGGACTGGTCCAGCTCCTACGAGCAGTACTTC,CASSRDWSSSYEQYF
-,-,TRBV7-8,TRBJ1-4,TGTGCCAGCAGCTTCACCACTGGGAGGATAGGGAGTGAAAAACTGTTTTTT,CASSFTTGRIGSEKLFF
TRBD1,-,TRBV29-1,TRBJ2-1,TGCAGCTCGACGGGACAGGGCAATGAGCAGTTCTTC,CSSTGQGNEQFF
-,-,TRBV14,TRBJ1-3,TGTGCCAGCAGCCAAGACCCCGGGAATGGACTCCCTGGAAACACCATATATTTT,CASSQDPGNGLPGNTIYF
-,-,TRBV6-6,TRBJ2-7,TGTGCCAGCAGGCCAGACAGTCCCTACGAGCAGTACTTC,CASRPDSPYEQYF
TRBD1,-,TRBV24-1,TRBJ2-7,TGTGCCACCAGTAAAGGGGGGGACAGGGGGTCCTACGAGCAGTACTTC,CATSKGGDRGSYEQYF
-,-,TRBV6-1,TRBJ1-3,TGTGCCAGCAGTGAAGCGCCGGGGTCTGGAAACACCATATATTTT,CASSEAPGSGNTIYF
-,-,TRBV29-1,TRBJ1-1,TGCAGCGCATTCGACCCGGGCACTGAAGCTTTCTTT,CSAFDPGTEAFF
-,-,TRBV28,TRBJ1-2,TGTGCCAGCAGTTTATATCGGGGGGCCGGTAACTATGGCTACACCTTC,CASSLYRGAGNYGYTF
-,-,TRBV5-4,TRBJ2-7,TGTGCCAGCAGCTTGGGGCGGGGCAGGGGGGACTACGAGCAGTACTTC,CASSLGRGRGDYEQYF
TRBD1,-,TRBV6-1,TRBJ1-5,TGTGCCAGCAGTGAAACGGGACAGAGCTATCAGCCCCAGCATTTT,CASSETGQSYQPQHF
TRBD1,-,TRBV6-2/TRBV6-3,TRBJ1-1,TGTGCCAGCAGTTCCGCCAGACAGGGACCGAACACTGAAGCTTTCTTT,CASSSARQGPNTEAFF
-,-,TRBV28,TRBJ1-4,TGTGCCAGCAGTTTGGGGAGGGAAGAAAAACTGTTTTTT,CASSLGREEKLFF
TRBD1,-,TRBV4-1,TRBJ1-1,TGCGCCAGCAGCCAAGTGCCGCAGGGGGGTCTCGCAGCTTTCTTT,CASSQVPQGGLAAFF
TRBD1,-,TRBV5-5,TRBJ2-3,TGTGCCAGCAGCTCGGGACAGACTAGCACAGATACGCAGTATTTT,CASSSGQTSTDTQYF